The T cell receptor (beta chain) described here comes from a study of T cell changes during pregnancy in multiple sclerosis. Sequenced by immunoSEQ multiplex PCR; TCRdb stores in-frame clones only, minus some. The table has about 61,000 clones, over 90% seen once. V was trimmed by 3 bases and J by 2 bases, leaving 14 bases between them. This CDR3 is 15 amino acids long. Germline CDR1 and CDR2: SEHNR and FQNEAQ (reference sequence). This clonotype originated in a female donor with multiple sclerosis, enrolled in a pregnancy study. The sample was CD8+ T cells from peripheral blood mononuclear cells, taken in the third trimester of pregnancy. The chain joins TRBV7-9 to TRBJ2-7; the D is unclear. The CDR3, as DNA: TGTGCCAGCAGCTTCACCTTCTCAGAGGCCTACGAGCAGTACTTC. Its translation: CASSFTFSEAYEQYF.